This T cell receptor beta chain was identified during a study of CD4 and CD8 cells across lung adenocarcinoma regions (dated by TCRdb to 2016 to 2019). Regarding the study in general: The study examined intratumor heterogeneity of the T cell receptor repertoire by comparing tumor centers with tumor margins.

Libraries were prepared through PCR. TCRdb names HiSeq X Ten as the instrument used. TCRdb redid the processing of the public reads, applying fastp at Q25 and MiXCR, and retained in-frame beta chains. Merged by CDR3 protein, the rows form single entries marked with the most common genes and DNA. The sample data list over 15,000 distinct CDR3 sequences, and approximately 50% of these were observed just once. Around a third of the sample is taken by the ten largest. This clonotype was seen only a few times. It has no known antigen specificity. Base quality data are lacking; no much larger clone is found one base away. Patients with localized lung adenocarcinoma, a subtype of non-small cell lung cancer, were used as donors. The margins of localized lung adenocarcinomas were where the samples came from. For TCR repertoire analysis, CD8+ T cells from tumor tissue were profiled apart from CD4+ T cells. A distance of 9 bases separates the germline ends of V and J, which lose 0 bases and 1 base respectively. Reading the germline V gene gives CDR1 MNHEY and CDR2 SVGAGI. The CDR3 goes from the cysteine to the phenylalanine over 16 residues. Only the CDR3 DNA is retained, 48 bases long and in frame from the first base.

The sequence joins TRBV6-5 to TRBJ2-2, with the identity of the D gene unclear. Sequencing input: CD8+ T cells from the margin of a lung tumor. The cell subset or site label for this specimen denotes: tumor margin region. This TCR came from a male donor with lung adenocarcinoma. The CD4 and CD8 labels of this study may be unreliable. The encoded CDR3 is CASSYSISWNTGELFF. The sequenced DNA: TGTGCCAGCAGTTACTCGATTTCCTGGAACACCGGGGAGCTGTTTTTT.